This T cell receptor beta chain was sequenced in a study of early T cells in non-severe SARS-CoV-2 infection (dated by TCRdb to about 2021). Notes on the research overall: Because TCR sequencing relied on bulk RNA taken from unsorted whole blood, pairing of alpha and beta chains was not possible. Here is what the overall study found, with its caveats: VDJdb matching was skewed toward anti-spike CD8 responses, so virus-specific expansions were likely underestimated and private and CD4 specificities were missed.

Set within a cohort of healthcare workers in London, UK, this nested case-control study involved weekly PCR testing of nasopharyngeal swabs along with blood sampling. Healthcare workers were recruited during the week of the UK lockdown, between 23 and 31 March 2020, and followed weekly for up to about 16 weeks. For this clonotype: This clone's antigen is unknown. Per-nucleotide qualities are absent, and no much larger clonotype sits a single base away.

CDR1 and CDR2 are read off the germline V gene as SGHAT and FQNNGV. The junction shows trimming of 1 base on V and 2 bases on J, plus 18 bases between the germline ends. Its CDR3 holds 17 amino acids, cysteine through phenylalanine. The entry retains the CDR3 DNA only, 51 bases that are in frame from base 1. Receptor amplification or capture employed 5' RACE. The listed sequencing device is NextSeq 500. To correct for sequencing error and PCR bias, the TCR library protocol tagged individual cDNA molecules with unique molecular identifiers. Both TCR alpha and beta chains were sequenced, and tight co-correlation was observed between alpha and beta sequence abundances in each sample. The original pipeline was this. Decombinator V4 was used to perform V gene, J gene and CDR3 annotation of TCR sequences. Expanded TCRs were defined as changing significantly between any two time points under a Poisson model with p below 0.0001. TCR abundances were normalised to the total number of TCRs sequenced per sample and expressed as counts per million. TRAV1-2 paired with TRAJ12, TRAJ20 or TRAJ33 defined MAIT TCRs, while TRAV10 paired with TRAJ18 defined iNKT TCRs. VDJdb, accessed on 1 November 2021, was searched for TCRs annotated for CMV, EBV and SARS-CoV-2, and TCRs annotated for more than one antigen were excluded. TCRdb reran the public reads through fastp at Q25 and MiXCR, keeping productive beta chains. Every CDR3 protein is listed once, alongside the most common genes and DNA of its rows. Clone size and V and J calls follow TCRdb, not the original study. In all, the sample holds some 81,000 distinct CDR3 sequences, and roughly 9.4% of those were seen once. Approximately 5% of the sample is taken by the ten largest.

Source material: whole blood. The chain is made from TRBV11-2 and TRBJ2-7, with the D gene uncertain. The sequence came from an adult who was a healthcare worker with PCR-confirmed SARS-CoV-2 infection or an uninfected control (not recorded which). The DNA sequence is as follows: TGTGCCAGCAGCTTAGTGGCTAGGAGCGCCAACCCCTACGAGCAGTACTTC. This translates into CASSLVARSANPYEQYF.